Below, one T cell receptor beta chain is given with its context. Here immunoSEQ multiplex PCR was the method, and the copy in TCRdb shows in-frame clones only, minus some. The sample yields approximately 140,000 clones, approximately 87% seen once. The CDR3 contains 14 residues. The trim removed 4 bases at V and 6 bases at J, leaving 8 bases unmatched. Germline CDR1 and CDR2: MNHEY and SVGEGT. These data belong to a study of blood T cell repertoires in COVID-19. The sequence was obtained from a man between 45 and 60 years old in a cohort exposed to, infected with or recovered from COVID-19 (not recorded which). The sequencing input was PBMCs or T cells enriched from blood (not recorded which). The genes are TRBV6-2 or TRBV6-3 and TRBJ2-7; 8 bases are a match to TRBD1. The CDR3 nucleotides read TGTGCCAGCAGTTCAGGCGGACAGGGACGCGAGCAGTACTTC. Protein product: CASSSGGQGREQYF.